This is a list of T cell receptor beta chains from one sample in a study of T cells in Graves' hyperthyroidism and ophthalmopathy. TCRdb passed the multiplex PCR reads through MiXCR, listing each CDR3 protein once. This table holds hundreds of thousands of distinct CDR3 sequences, 45% found once. Sequences were obtained from peripheral blood or thyroid tissue (not recorded which). These receptors were obtained from an adult man with Graves' disease, either hyperthyroidism or ophthalmopathy (not recorded which). The CDR3 runs from the conserved cysteine through the conserved F or W. The D gene is left open where the match is weak. Clone size is shown for a subset of rows, as once, few, many or a class of expanded clone.

D	length	J	V	size	CDR3	DNA
NA	15	TRBJ1-6	TRBV6-1	NA	CASNRGGSYNSPLHF	TGTGCCAGCAATCGGGGTGGATCCTATAATTCACCCCTCCACTTT
NA	15	TRBJ1-2	TRBV10-1	NA	CAVLRKSTQNYGYTF	TGCGCCGTACTACGGAAGAGCACGCAAAACTATGGCTACACCTTC
NA	14	TRBJ2-7	TRBV10-2	many	CASSESGYSYEQYF	TGCGCCAGCAGTGAGTCGGGCTACTCCTACGAGCAGTACTTC
TRBD1	15	TRBJ1-2	TRBV4-1	NA	CASSQEGGGAGGYTF	TGCGCCAGCAGCCAAGAAGGAGGGGGCGCGGGAGGCTACACCTTC
NA	13	TRBJ2-5	TRBV12-3/TRBV12-4	many	CASSSRAGETQYF	TGTGCCAGCAGTTCCAGGGCGGGAGAGACCCAGTACTTC
NA	14	TRBJ2-6	TRBV7-6	NA	CASSLGNGANVLTF	TGTGCCAGCAGCTTAGGGAACGGGGCCAACGTCCTGACTTTC
NA	16	TRBJ1-3	TRBV5-1	NA	CASSLGQLDSGNTIYF	TGCGCCAGCAGCTTGGGACAGCTAGACTCTGGAAACACCATATATTTT
NA	14	TRBJ1-4	TRBV9	few	CASSVGPGNEKLFF	TGTGCCAGCAGCGTAGGGCCAGGGAATGAAAAACTGTTTTTT
TRBD1	15	TRBJ2-2	TRBV5-1	NA	CASSIRTGGTGELFF	TGCGCCAGCAGCATCAGGACAGGGGGCACCGGGGAGCTGTTTTTT
TRBD2	15	TRBJ2-5	TRBV5-1	NA	CASSLAAGAKETQYF	TGCGCCAGCAGCTTGGCCGCGGGAGCGAAGGAGACCCAGTACTTC
NA	16	TRBJ2-7	TRBV7-2	NA	CASSTPVEVDRYEQYF	TGTGCCAGCAGCACACCCGTCGAGGTCGATCGGTACGAGCAGTACTTC
NA	12	TRBJ1-5	TRBV20-1	few	CSARSPNQPQHF	TGCAGTGCTAGGTCCCCCAATCAGCCCCAGCATTTT
NA	11	TRBJ1-4	TRBV7-9	NA	CASSGREKLFF	TGTGCCAGCAGCGGCCGGGAAAAACTGTTTTTT
NA	17	TRBJ1-6	TRBV2	few	CASSDGLGTQYNSPLHF	TGTGCCAGCAGTGATGGTTTAGGCACCCAATATAATTCACCCCTCCACTTT
NA	17	TRBJ1-4	TRBV7-9	many	CASSLGLAGLANEKLFF	TGTGCCAGCAGCTTAGGATTGGCAGGGTTGGCTAATGAAAAACTGTTTTTT
NA	14	TRBJ2-5	TRBV5-8	many	CASSLTDGQETQYF	TGTGCCAGCAGCCTAACGGACGGTCAAGAGACCCAGTACTTC
NA	17	TRBJ2-2	TRBV7-9	NA	CASSLVLGEANTGELFF	TGTGCCAGCAGCTTAGTCCTCGGGGAAGCGAACACCGGGGAGCTGTTTTTT
NA	13	TRBJ1-1	TRBV9	many	CASSLSQGTEAFF	TGTGCCAGCAGCCTTAGTCAGGGCACTGAAGCTTTCTTT
TRBD1	17	TRBJ2-6	TRBV10-3	many	CAIRGTGGNSGANVLTF	TGTGCCATCAGGGGGACAGGGGGCAACTCTGGGGCCAACGTCCTGACTTTC
TRBD2	15	TRBJ2-7	TRBV7-2	NA	CASSLGGGRGNGQYF	TGTGCCAGCAGCTTGGGTGGCGGGAGGGGCAACGGGCAGTACTTC
TRBD2	16	TRBJ2-7	TRBV7-2	NA	CASSLRAGEIPHEQYF	TGTGCCAGCAGCTTACGAGCGGGAGAGATTCCGCACGAGCAGTACTTC
NA	13	TRBJ1-6	TRBV19	many	CASSEMGNSPLHF	TGTGCCAGTAGCGAGATGGGTAATTCACCCCTCCACTTT
NA	13	TRBJ1-1	TRBV20-1	few	CSARGWKNTEAFF	TGCAGTGCTAGGGGGTGGAAGAACACTGAAGCTTTCTTT
NA	14	TRBJ1-3	TRBV7-7	many	CASSSTESGNTIYF	TGTGCTAGCAGCTCGACAGAATCTGGAAACACCATATATTTT
TRBD2	16	TRBJ2-7	TRBV20-1	NA	CSASGTSGRAGHEQYF	TGCAGTGCTAGTGGGACTAGCGGGAGGGCCGGCCACGAGCAGTACTTC
NA	14	TRBJ1-4	TRBV2	NA	CASSGPRVTEKLFF	TGTGCCAGCAGTGGCCCCAGGGTTACCGAAAAACTGTTTTTT
TRBD1	17	TRBJ1-2	TRBV7-8	NA	CASSLGWDEGAGYGYTF	TGTGCCAGCAGCTTAGGGTGGGATGAGGGGGCTGGCTATGGCTACACCTTC
TRBD1	17	TRBJ2-2	TRBV24-1	NA	CATSARQGATNTGELFF	TGTGCCACCAGTGCCCGACAGGGGGCTACGAACACCGGGGAGCTGTTTTTT
NA	13	TRBJ1-2	TRBV5-1	NA	CASSVGTVYGYTF	TGCGCCAGCAGCGTCGGGACGGTATATGGCTACACCTTC
NA	13	TRBJ1-5	TRBV7-9	few	CASSQAEHQPQHF	TGTGCCAGCAGCCAAGCCGAACATCAGCCCCAGCATTTT
NA	16	TRBJ1-6	TRBV5-1	NA	CASSFLSGRRNSPLHF	TGTGCCAGCAGCTTTCTCTCAGGGCGGCGGAATTCACCCCTCCACTTT
TRBD1	16	TRBJ2-7	TRBV5-1	NA	CASSGGQGGGAYEQYF	TGCGCCAGCAGCGGCGGACAGGGCGGCGGGGCCTACGAGCAGTACTTC
NA	14	TRBJ1-2	TRBV10-3	few	CASSNQGLGSGYTF	TGTGCCAGCAGTAACCAGGGTTTAGGCAGTGGCTACACCTTC
NA	13	TRBJ2-7	TRBV2	NA	CARVPGTSYEQYF	TGTGCTAGAGTACCCGGGACCTCCTACGAGCAGTACTTC
NA	14	TRBJ1-1	TRBV19	few	CASISRAPNTEAFF	TGTGCCAGTATCTCCAGGGCACCAAACACTGAAGCTTTCTTT
TRBD2	17	TRBJ2-7	TRBV20-1	NA	CSARGGLASGSVYEQYF	TGCAGTGCTAGAGGGGGCTTGGCTAGCGGGAGCGTCTACGAGCAGTACTTC
TRBD1	14	TRBJ2-7	TRBV7-2	NA	CVSSLTGTAYEQYF	TGTGTCAGCAGCCTAACCGGGACAGCCTACGAGCAGTACTTC
NA	12	TRBJ2-7	TRBV12-3/TRBV12-4	few	CASGIGSYEQYF	TGTGCCAGCGGGATCGGGTCCTACGAGCAGTACTTC
NA	16	TRBJ1-1	TRBV19	once	CASSTGTHGVNTEAFF	TGTGCCAGCAGTACCGGGACACACGGGGTGAACACTGAAGCTTTCTTT
TRBD1	14	TRBJ1-2	TRBV20-1	few	CSARDRTGPYGYTF	TGCAGTGCTAGAGATCGGACAGGCCCCTATGGCTACACCTTC
TRBD1	11	TRBJ1-1	TRBV10-3	NA	CAIGTGDEAFF	TGTGCCATCGGGACAGGGGATGAAGCTTTCTTT
TRBD1	16	TRBJ1-4	TRBV5-1	NA	CASTHNQQGAGEKLFF	TGCGCCAGCACCCACAATCAACAGGGGGCAGGGGAAAAACTGTTTTTT
NA	14	TRBJ2-3	TRBV7-2	NA	CASSLQGFQNTQYF	TGTGCCAGCAGTTTACAGGGCTTCCAAAATACGCAGTATTTT
NA	16	TRBJ2-7	TRBV5-1	NA	CASSHLGQGPYWKQYF	TGCGCCAGCAGCCATTTGGGGCAGGGGCCCTACTGGAAGCAGTACTTC
NA	14	TRBJ1-1	TRBV10-3	many	CAISESPGRAEAFF	TGTGCCATCAGTGAGTCACCGGGGAGGGCTGAAGCTTTCTTT
TRBD1	13	TRBJ1-5	TRBV20-1	NA	CSDTGVRNQPQHF	TGCAGCGATACAGGGGTGCGCAATCAGCCCCAGCATTTT
TRBD1	16	TRBJ1-2	TRBV7-9	few	CASSAGQGGPNYGYTF	TGTGCCAGCAGCGCGGGACAGGGGGGTCCTAACTATGGCTACACCTTC
TRBD1	13	TRBJ1-1	TRBV29-1	many	CSVGTGGDTEAFF	TGCAGCGTGGGGACAGGGGGGGACACTGAAGCTTTCTTT
NA	15	TRBJ1-4	TRBV11-2	NA	CASSSGFQANEKLFF	TGTGCCAGCAGCTCTGGGTTCCAAGCTAATGAAAAACTGTTTTTT
NA	13	TRBJ2-5	TRBV27	few	CASSRRNQETQYF	TGTGCCAGCAGTCGACGGAACCAAGAGACCCAGTACTTC